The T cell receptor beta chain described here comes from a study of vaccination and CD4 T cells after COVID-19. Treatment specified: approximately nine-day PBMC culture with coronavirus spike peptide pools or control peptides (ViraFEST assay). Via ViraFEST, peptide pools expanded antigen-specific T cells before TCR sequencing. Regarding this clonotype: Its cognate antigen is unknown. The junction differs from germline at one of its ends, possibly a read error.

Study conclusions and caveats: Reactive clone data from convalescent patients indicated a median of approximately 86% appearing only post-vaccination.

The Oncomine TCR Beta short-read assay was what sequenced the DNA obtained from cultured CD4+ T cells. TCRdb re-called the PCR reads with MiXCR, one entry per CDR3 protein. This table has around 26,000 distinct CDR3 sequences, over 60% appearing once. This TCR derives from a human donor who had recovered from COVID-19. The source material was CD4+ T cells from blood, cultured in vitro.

The CDR3 loop reads CASSLAATSGIGGQETQYF. The CDR3 DNA is TGTGCCAGCAGCTTGGCCGCGACTAGCGGGATAGGAGGCCAAGAGACCCAGTACTTC. This chain uses TRBV5-3 with TRBJ2-5, with 11 bases matching TRBD2. TRBV5-3 is an ORF; its function is uncertain. This CDR3 has 19 residues.